This T cell receptor beta chain was obtained from a study of T cell responses to AZD1222 COVID-19 vaccine (dated by TCRdb to the early 2020s). General notes on the study: TCR sequencing covered over 230 trial participants: about 210 given two doses of AZD1222 and approximately 26 given two doses of MenACWY control vaccine. Enrollment into the trials was organized by age into subgroups of 18-55, 56-69 and 70-plus years, and those subgroups contained roughly 140, 27 and 60 TCR-sequenced participants, respectively.

Details on this clone: This receptor's antigen is unknown. Base quality data are lacking; no much larger clone is found one base away.

The CDR3 regions of human TCRbeta chains were analyzed by immunosequencing. As for how the authors treated the data: TCRs in the repertoires were matched against a reference library of SARS-CoV-2-specific TCRs that had been generated with the MIRA antigen-specificity platform. Breadth was defined as the fraction of unique TCRs that were SARS-CoV-2-associated. Depth was defined as the fraction of total T cells that were SARS-CoV-2-associated. Using the MIRA data, each spike-specific TCR was mapped to the spike region that the TCR reacts to and placed in a CD4 or CD8 class. Log10-transformed breadth and depth values were compared by one-way ANOVA with Sidak's multiple comparisons tests. In its TCRdb copy, this immuneACCESS table keeps in-frame sequences only and misses some clones. Where compared with another copy, unresolved V genes explain less than half of these, and the others have no known cause. From that table come the V and J calls and clone size; the DNA was used to work out D and trimming. The sample table lists 90,000 to 120,000 clones, about 90% of them with a count of one. 4.8% of the sample goes to the ten largest clones.

The germline ends are 15 bases apart after V is trimmed by 6 bases and J by 3 bases. The germline V gene specifies SNHLY as CDR1 and FYNNEI as CDR2. The CDR3 numbers 15 residues from cysteine through phenylalanine. Here the CDR3 DNA is all that survives: 45 bases in frame from base 1. The time point label corresponds to: about 28 days (+/-7) after the second vaccine dose. AZD1222 recipients with second doses at about 4 weeks or about 12 weeks were pooled, because spike-specific TCR depth and breadth did not differ between schedules. Samples from vaccinated people were obtained from the UK trials COV001 and COV002, which included a single-blind randomized controlled phase 2/3 trial of AZD1222 (ChAdOx1 nCoV-19) in healthy adults. Trial participant PBMC samples were collected at day 0 and day 28 after the second dose for TCRbeta chain sequencing. Findings and caveats that apply to the study as a whole: A significant rise in spike-specific TCR breadth and depth was observed after two AZD1222 doses relative to day 0 and relative to MenACWY recipients. The 56-69-year group was small, and its depth increase did not reach significance, likely because of low power. Because no samples from the day 14 peak response were available, repertoires could be characterized only after the peak T cell response. The vaccine-associated CD4 TCRs covered the entire spike protein, and the dominant responses fell in regions 160-218 and 743-854. Participants were mostly white British and included more females than males, and it was suggested by the authors that clonal diversity may have been underestimated. Reportedly, close to half of the unique spike-specific TCRs recognized epitopes lying outside the regions that are mutated in the B.1.351 and B.1.1.7 variants. Conclusions about previously exposed vaccinees are limited because only five to seven AZD1222 recipients were SARS-CoV-2 seropositive at baseline.

This clonotype was sampled from an adult who received the AZD1222 COVID-19 vaccine. The sequenced sample was peripheral blood, obtained 28 days after the second AZD1222 dose. The sequence links TRBV2 to TRBJ1-5; a weak D assignment points to TRBD1 (5 bases agree). The base sequence is TGTGCCAGCAGCCCCCGTCTGGGGGACAATCAGCCCCAGCATTTT. It codes for CASSPRLGDNQPQHF.